Each of the 30 T cell receptor beta chains below was sequenced from the same sample in a study of beta chain features in type 1 diabetes. Of the isolated RNA, all was reverse transcribed, and so the sequenced material was expressed TCRB transcripts. TCRdb keeps only in-frame clones here, not all; method: immunoSEQ multiplex PCR. The data contain around 280,000 clones, about 15% of them singletons. These receptors' antigens are unknown. Study conclusions and caveats: Shorter TCRB CDR3s, moderately but significantly so, were found in Type 1 diabetes patients in all four CD4+ subsets.

Sample: naive CD4+ T cells from blood. The receptors derive from a man aged 18-30 years with type 1 diabetes.

The V gene is TRBV7-2, the J gene TRBJ2-1; tentatively, D is TRBD1 (6 bases). Germline assignment: CDR1 SGHTA and CDR2 FQGNSA. The V gene lost 5 bases and the J gene lost 4 bases, with 15 bases spanning the gap. The CDR3 loop spans 15 amino acids. DNA of the CDR3: TGTGCCAGCAGCCCTAGGGACACCAAATACAATGAGCAGTTCTTC. This sequence encodes CASSPRDTKYNEQFF.

This clone was detected a few times. The gene calls are TRBV9 and TRBJ2-1; perhaps TRBD1 as D (5 bases). The V gene lost 5 bases and the J gene lost 6 bases, with 12 bases spanning the gap. Looked up from germline, CDR1 is SGDLS and CDR2 is YYNGEE. The CDR3 contains 13 residues. The CDR3 DNA is TGTGCCAGCAGGCTAACAGGTGGCAATGAGCAGTTCTTC. It is translated as CASRLTGGNEQFF.

This clone was seen a handful of times. The chain links TRBV30 to TRBJ2-1, with 8 positions matching TRBD1. Looked up from germline, CDR1 is GTSNPN and CDR2 is SVGIG (reference sequence). Trimming cost V 5 bases and J 10 bases; bases outside gene matches: 10. This CDR3 is built from 13 residues. The CDR3 spells CAWDPGTGEEQFF. DNA for the CDR3: TGTGCCTGGGACCCCGGGACAGGCGAGGAGCAGTTCTTC.

This sequence joins TRBV27 and TRBJ2-3; TRBD2 is a possible D gene (5 bases). V was cut by 0 bases and J by 6 bases, with 10 bases left in between. CDR3 length equals 14 residues. The V gene's germline CDR1 is MNHEY and CDR2 SMNVEV (reference sequence). This chain's CDR3 is CASSLSDPSDTQYF. The DNA of the CDR3 is TGTGCCAGCAGTTTATCGGACCCTAGCGATACGCAGTATTTT.

This clone turned up a few times. The V gene is TRBV28, the J gene TRBJ2-1; 8 bases fit TRBD2. Germline lookup yields CDR1 MDHEN and CDR2 SYDVKM. CDR3 length: 15 residues. With V trimmed by 2 bases and J by 9 bases, 9 bases remained unmatched. The CDR3 sequence: CASSLGSSGIVEQFF. In nucleotides, the CDR3 is TGTGCCAGCAGTTTAGGTAGTAGCGGGATTGTTGAGCAGTTCTTC.

This clone was seen more than once but under ten times. V gene TRBV25-1 combines with J gene TRBJ2-6; a weak D match, TRBD1 (5 bases). The germline CDR1 and CDR2 sequences are MGHDK and SYGVNS. CDR3 length equals 17 residues. The ends were cut back, 0 bases at V and 0 bases at J, with 9 bases in the middle. In DNA form, the CDR3 reads TGTGCCAGCAGTGAATATAATCAGGGCTCTGGGGCCAACGTCCTGACTTTC. Its translation: CASSEYNQGSGANVLTF.

This clone came up a few times. This chain connects TRBV28 to TRBJ1-2, with D hard to call. CDR3 length: 14 residues. V was shortened by 6 bases and J by 8 bases, with 19 bases between the two germline ends. The germline V gene has CDR1 MDHEN and CDR2 SYDVKM. The DNA of the CDR3 is TGTGCCAGCAGCCCAGGCGGACTCTATGAAGGCTACACCTTC. It codes for CASSPGGLYEGYTF.

In this sample, this clone turned up a few times. The gene calls are TRBV18 and TRBJ2-1, with TRBD2 as a possible D gene (7 bases). V was clipped by 2 bases and J by 7 bases, with 18 bases between them. The CDR3 is 16 amino acids. Germline CDR1 and CDR2: KGHSH and LQKENI. DNA of the CDR3: TGTGCCAGCTCACCAAACCGGGACATCGGGAGGAATGAGCAGTTCTTC. Its protein is CASSPNRDIGRNEQFF.

This chain links TRBV9 with TRBJ2-5; TRBD2 is a possible D gene (6 bases). The J call is in doubt because the DNA end fits TRBJ2-7 better. Germline CDR1 is SGDLS and CDR2 is YYNGEE. The CDR3 is 16 residues long. CDR3 DNA: TGTGCCAGCAGCCCTAACGCCGGAGGGGTCAACGACGAGCAGTACTTC. Amino acids: CASSPNAGGVNDEQYF.

The chain links TRBV30 to TRBJ2-6; D gene unclear. The CDR3 length is 18 residues. Germline V gene data show CDR1 as GTSNPN and CDR2 as SVGIG (reference sequence). The V end lost 0 bases, the J end lost 0 bases, and 15 bases lay between the germline ends. The CDR3 spells CAWSVSGGRVSGANVLTF. The CDR3 region has the DNA TGTGCCTGGAGTGTATCCGGCGGCAGAGTCTCTGGGGCCAACGTCCTGACTTTC.

The chain employs TRBV5-4 and TRBJ1-2; 7 bases line up with TRBD1. The V segment lost 4 bases and the J segment 4 bases; nucleotides outside the gene matches: 16. This CDR3 has 17 residues. Germline assignment: CDR1 SGHNT and CDR2 YYREEE (reference sequence). CDR3 sequence reads: CASSHGSTTGTPYGYTF. The CDR3 region has the DNA TGTGCCAGCAGCCACGGGAGCACGACAGGGACACCCTATGGCTACACCTTC.

V gene TRBV7-6 combines with J gene TRBJ2-2; a possible D gene is TRBD2 (5 bases). Trimming removed 1 base at V and 4 bases at J, with 10 bases between. From germline, CDR1 is SGHVS and CDR2 FNYEAQ. The CDR3 has 15 residues. CDR3 region: CASSLVTGFTGELFF. CDR3 nucleotide sequence: TGTGCCAGCAGCTTAGTAACGGGGTTCACCGGGGAGCTGTTTTTT.

The CDR3 DNA reads TGTGCCACCAGCAGAAATACGGGACAGGGGGCTCCGCCTAATGAAAAACTGTTTTTT. Translated: CATSRNTGQGAPPNEKLFF. The chain links TRBV15 to TRBJ1-4, with 12 bases matching TRBD1. This CDR3 comprises 19 residues. Per germline, CDR1 LNHNV and CDR2 YYDKDF (reference sequence). V trimming: 2 bases; J trimming: 3 bases; junction bases outside the gene matches: 10.

A few counts support this clone. CDR3 coding DNA: TGTGCCAGCAGCCAAGACGTTCAAGCGGAGCAGTATTTT. This codes for CASSQDVQAEQYF. The chain uses TRBV4-2 and TRBJ2-3; D possibly corresponds to TRBD2 (5 bases). There are 13 residues in the CDR3. V lost 0 bases and J lost 11, with 12 bases in between. Germline V lookup: CDR1 LGHNA, CDR2 YNFKEQ.

This clone was counted only a few times. One end of the junction does not line up with germline, which may come from a read error. CDR3 loop: CASSLYLAPSFNEQFF. As DNA, the CDR3 is TGTGCCAGCAGCCTCTACTTAGCCCCTTCCTTCAATGAGCAGTTCTTC. This chain joins TRBV11-2 and TRBJ2-1; D is uncertain. Germline V lookup: CDR1 SGHAT, CDR2 FQNNGV. This CDR3 comprises 16 residues.

This clone was counted only a few times. The V call is TRBV28, the J call TRBJ2-3; the D gene is possibly TRBD2 (5 bases). The CDR3 runs 12 residues. The germline CDR1 and CDR2 sequences are MDHEN and SYDVKM. V was shortened by 5 bases and J by 5 bases, with 8 bases between the two germline ends. The CDR3 coding sequence is TGTGCCAGCAGTCCCACTAGAGATACGCAGTATTTT. It is translated as CASSPTRDTQYF.

This clone was seen only once. This rearrangement joins TRBV19 to TRBJ1-5; TRBD1 agrees at 10 bases. Germline CDR1 is LNHDA and CDR2 is SQIVND (reference sequence). Trimming took 5 bases from V and 7 from J; bases not matched to a gene: 8. The length of the CDR3 is 15 residues. CDR3 in amino acids: CASSPGTGVRQPQHF. Here the CDR3 DNA reads TGTGCCAGTAGTCCAGGGACAGGGGTTCGGCAGCCCCAGCATTTT. The complete variable domain, with remaining parts taken from reference TRBV19 and TRBJ1-5, reads DGGITQSPKYLFRKEGQNVTLSCEQNLNHDAMYWYRQDPGQGLRLIYYSQIVNDFQKGDIAEGYSVSREKKESFPLTVTSAQKNPTAFYLCASSPGTGVRQPQHFGDGTRLSIL.

V is TRBV29-1 and J is TRBJ2-5, with TRBD1 matching over 11 bases. Germline values: CDR1 SQVTM, CDR2 ANQGSEA. Germline trimming cut 7 bases from V and 11 bases from J; bases unmatched to any gene: 9. This CDR3 region has 12 residues. CDR3 loop: CSARTGGGEQYF. CDR3 coding DNA: TGCAGCGCTCGGACAGGGGGCGGGGAGCAGTACTTC.

The V call is TRBV6-1, the J call TRBJ2-3, with D possibly TRBD2 on 6 matching bases. This CDR3 comprises 15 residues. The germline V gene has CDR1 MNHNS and CDR2 SASEGT. V was trimmed by 3 bases and J by 3 bases, leaving 13 bases between them. In DNA, the CDR3 is TGTGCCAGCAGTGACCCCGGGAGAGATACAGATACGCAGTATTTT. This gives the protein CASSDPGRDTDTQYF.

V usage is TRBV5-1 and J usage is TRBJ2-7; TRBD1 might be the D (6 bases). Per the germline V gene, CDR1 is SGHRS and CDR2 is YFSETQ. V lost 0 bases and J lost 3, with 10 bases in between. The CDR3 runs 14 residues. The CDR3 loop is CASSLDGTNYEQYF. The CDR3 nucleotides read TGCGCCAGCAGCTTGGATGGGACAAACTACGAGCAGTACTTC. Full variable domain (outside the CDR3, taken from reference TRBV5-1 and TRBJ2-7): KAGVTQTPRYLIKTRGQQVTLSCSPISGHRSVSWYQQTPGQGLQFLFEYFSETQRNKGNFPGRFSGRQFSNSRSEMNVSTLELGDSALYLCASSLDGTNYEQYFGPGTRLTVT.

The chain carries TRBV6-1 and TRBJ2-2; D is perhaps TRBD1 (6 bases). The CDR3 length is 13 residues. CDR1 and CDR2 (germline): MNHNS, SASEGT. V gave up 6 bases and J gave up 7 bases, with 12 bases separating them. CDR3 nucleotides: TGTGCCAGCAGCAGGGGTGGAAGCGGGGAGCTGTTTTTT. Translated: CASSRGGSGELFF.

This chain joins TRBV6-6 and TRBJ2-7, with 7 bases identical to TRBD1. Germline V gene lookup returns CDR1 MNHNY and CDR2 SVGAGI (reference sequence). The CDR3 runs 13 residues. Trimming cost V 9 bases and J 5 bases; bases outside gene matches: 10. CDR3 loop: CASTGTAVHEQYF. In DNA, the CDR3 is TGTGCCAGTACCGGGACAGCCGTCCACGAGCAGTACTTC.

This clone was observed a few times. V gene TRBV19 combines with J gene TRBJ2-3; 9 positions agree with TRBD2. Germline V gene sequence: CDR1 LNHDA, CDR2 SQIVND (reference sequence). This CDR3 region has 16 residues. The ends lost 0 bases at V and 3 bases at J; junction bases unmatched: 4. This CDR3 reads CASSIDPAGGTDTQYF. Here the CDR3 DNA reads TGTGCCAGTAGTATAGACCCAGCGGGGGGAACAGATACGCAGTATTTT.

The table lists this clone with a count of one. This sequence joins TRBV6-6 and TRBJ2-5, with a possible D match to TRBD1 (6 bases). The CDR3 is 13 residues long. CDR1 MNHNY and CDR2 SVGAGI come from the germline V gene (reference sequence). V lost 4 bases, J lost 3 bases, and 9 bases lay in between. The DNA of the CDR3 is TGTGCCAGCAGTTTCGCAGGGGAAGAGACCCAGTACTTC. Residues: CASSFAGEETQYF.

This clone was counted a few times. The chain carries TRBV2 and TRBJ1-2, with D uncertain. CDR3 length equals 14 residues. V lost 2 bases to trimming and J lost 6 bases, with 13 bases between them. Germline CDR1 and CDR2: SNHLY and FYNNEI. The CDR3 here is CASSERPGRNGYTF. The CDR3 nucleotides read TGTGCCAGCAGTGAACGCCCAGGTCGTAATGGCTACACCTTC.

The chain employs TRBV5-1 and TRBJ2-5; 7 bases map to TRBD2. This CDR3 has 15 residues. Trimming removed 1 base from V and 0 bases from J; junction bases left unmatched: 3. Germline V CDR1 and CDR2: SGHRS, YFSETQ. This chain's CDR3 is CASSLSAGYQETQYF. The CDR3 DNA reads TGCGCCAGCAGCTTGTCAGCGGGGTACCAAGAGACCCAGTACTTC. The full variable domain, completed using reference TRBV5-1 and TRBJ2-5, is KAGVTQTPRYLIKTRGQQVTLSCSPISGHRSVSWYQQTPGQGLQFLFEYFSETQRNKGNFPGRFSGRQFSNSRSEMNVSTLELGDSALYLCASSLSAGYQETQYFGPGTRLLVL.

This chain links TRBV9 with TRBJ1-1; 8 nucleotides line up with TRBD1. This CDR3 region has 15 residues. Germline lookup yields CDR1 SGDLS and CDR2 YYNGEE. Trimming cost V 3 bases and J 5 bases; bases outside gene matches: 9. In DNA form, the CDR3 reads TGTGCCAGCAGCGACCGACAGGGGCGGAGGACTGAAGCTTTCTTT. As protein: CASSDRQGRRTEAFF.

The rearrangement joins TRBV7-9 to TRBJ2-1; 7 nucleotides match TRBD1. The CDR3 spans 13 residues. The germline V gene encodes CDR1 SEHNR and CDR2 FQNEAQ (reference sequence). The V gene end was trimmed by 3 bases and the J gene end by 7 bases; junction bases not matched to a gene: 3. The CDR3 here is CASSFADRNEQFF. For the CDR3, the DNA is TGTGCCAGCAGCTTTGCGGACAGGAATGAGCAGTTCTTC. The full variable domain, rest sourced from reference TRBV7-9 and TRBJ2-1, is DTGVSQNPRHKITKRGQNVTFRCDPISEHNRLYWYRQTLGQGPEFLTYFQNEAQLEKSRLLSDRFSAERPKGSFSTLEIQRTEQGDSAMYLCASSFADRNEQFFGPGTRLTVL.

The CDR3 DNA reads TGTGCCTGGAGTGTGAGACAGAATCAGCCCCAGCATTTT. Its protein is CAWSVRQNQPQHF. This sequence joins TRBV30 and TRBJ1-5; a weak D match, TRBD1 (5 bases). Deletions cut 0 bases from V and 4 bases from J, with 7 bases between. The CDR3 contains 13 residues. Per the germline V gene, CDR1 is GTSNPN and CDR2 is SVGIG (reference sequence).

This clone was counted only a few times. V gene TRBV19 combines with J gene TRBJ2-5; no definite D call. The CDR3 is made up of 14 amino acids. Trimming stripped 5 bases from V and 5 bases from J, with 15 bases between. The germline V gene encodes CDR1 LNHDA and CDR2 SQIVND (reference sequence). The CDR3, as DNA: TGTGCCAGTAGTGATCTGTGGGCTCCGGAGACCCAGTACTTC. Amino acids: CASSDLWAPETQYF.